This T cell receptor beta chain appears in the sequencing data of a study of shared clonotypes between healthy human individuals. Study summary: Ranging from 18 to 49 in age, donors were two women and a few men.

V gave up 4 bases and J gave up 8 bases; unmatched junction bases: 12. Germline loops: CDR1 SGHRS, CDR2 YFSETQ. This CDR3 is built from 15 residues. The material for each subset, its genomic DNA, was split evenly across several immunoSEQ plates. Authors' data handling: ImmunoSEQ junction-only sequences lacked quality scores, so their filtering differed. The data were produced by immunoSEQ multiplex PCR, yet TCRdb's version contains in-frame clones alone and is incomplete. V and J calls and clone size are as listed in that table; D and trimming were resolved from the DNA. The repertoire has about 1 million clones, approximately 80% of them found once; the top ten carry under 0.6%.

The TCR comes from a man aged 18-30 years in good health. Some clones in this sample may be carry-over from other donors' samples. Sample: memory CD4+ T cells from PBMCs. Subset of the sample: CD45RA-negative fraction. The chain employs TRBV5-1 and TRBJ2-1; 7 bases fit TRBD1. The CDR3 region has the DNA TGCGCCAGCAGCCCAGGGGGAACGGTCCTAGATGAGCAGTTCTTC. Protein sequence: CASSPGGTVLDEQFF.